These T cell receptor beta chains were read from a single sample in a study of tumor and adjacent non-tumor tissue in lung cancer. A single record per CDR3 protein comes from TCRdb applying MiXCR to the multiplex PCR reads. The data show 40,000 to 50,000 distinct CDR3 sequences, with 64% seen just once and around 28% held by the top ten. The sequencing sample was made of distant non-tumor lung tissue. The receptor set was obtained from a woman in her 70s with non-small cell lung cancer. Both conserved end residues are part of each CDR3. A D gene is named only where the DNA matches it firmly.

.,TRBV12-3/TRBV12-4,CASSPEGSLSYEQYF
TRBD1,TRBV4-2,CVSSQPQGAGIGELFF
TRBD1,TRBV4-1,CASSQGRGRLTEAFF
TRBD2,TRBV7-8,CASSFLAVEAGEHYF
TRBD2,TRBV4-1,CASRQGILAGVRNEQLF
.,TRBV6-1,CANSGRGGRTTGELFF
TRBD1,TRBV30,CAWGTTGGQETQYF
.,TRBV30,CAWSGGSINTQYF
.,TRBV6-6,CASTSDGIWCYTF
TRBD1,TRBV10-3,CAIGTGSLFQETQYF
TRBD1,TRBV12-3/TRBV12-4,CANSYVGTGGSYEQYF
.,TRBV28,CASRAFGSGNEHFF
TRBD2,TRBV7-9,CASRPTSGGHDEQFF
TRBD1,TRBV20-1,CSARAPPGGGTYNEQFF
.,TRBV11-1,CASSLASHRLNIEAFF
TRBD1,TRBV24-1,CATSDQTGEVYGYTF
.,TRBV11-1,CTSSPHVDTQYF
TRBD2,TRBV11-3,CASSSGTSGRTDTQEF
.,TRBV5-6,CASTNNPHIRSEAFF
TRBD2,TRBV29-1,CSAGGASGRGYTQYF
.,TRBV28,CASSRVLPGDIQYF
TRBD1,TRBV29-1,CGVGQGGTNEELFF
.,TRBV6-2/TRBV6-3,CASTLGHEQFF
.,TRBV29-1,CSVERQSINEQFF
TRBD2,TRBV20-1,CSARGASGRSENIQYF
TRBD1,TRBV5-5,CASSSGTANEELFF
.,TRBV6-2/TRBV6-3,CASGTGSGEDTQYF
TRBD2,TRBV12-3/TRBV12-4,CASSAVLAGGPYEQYF
.,TRBV29-1,CSVEVGGMSGYTF
TRBD2,TRBV12-3/TRBV12-4,CSSCFGSGSLQYF
.,TRBV30,CAWSDLPRVENSPLHF
.,TRBV20-1,CNARDSRTAMNTEAFF
TRBD2,TRBV10-1,CASSETSGKTQYF
.,TRBV28,CANRTGTRNGYTF
TRBD2,TRBV10-3,CAIRSPPGLAGDSYEQYF
TRBD1,TRBV29-1,CSAGQGEVETRYF
.,TRBV5-6,CASSPITASNQPQHF
.,TRBV29-1,CSVDQGFNEQLF
TRBD2,TRBV28,CASSPGLAGPGPYEQYF
.,TRBV29-1,CAVDGEYNEQFF
.,TRBV6-1,CASSAFFFSNKITGELFF
.,TRBV6-6,CASSYPMKAPSYERYF
.,TRBV29-1,CCAEEGWASAGELFF
.,TRBV10-3,CVISRGLGEGERQPQHF
.,TRBV11-1,CAGSHTGVGYGYTF
.,TRBV6-5,CASGYSSGAGFNSPLHF
TRBD2,TRBV10-1,CANSVAGVTGKLFF